The sequence of this T cell receptor beta chain was determined in a study of blood T cells in healthy people across ages. The second PCR ran roughly 7 to 11 cycles with a sample-barcoded 5' primer and J-beta primers. TCRdb processed the 5' RACE reads anew with MiXCR; each CDR3 protein has one entry. The profile shows about 770,000 distinct CDR3 sequences, more than 40% of them singletons. The germline gives CDR1 MNHNS, CDR2 SASEGT. CDR3 length equals 13 residues. The gene calls are TRBV6-1 and TRBJ2-7, with a possible D match to TRBD1 (6 bases). The closer fit of TRBJ2-5 to the DNA end suggests the J call may be wrong. The sample was blood. The TCR was taken from a man aged 55 to 70 in good health. CDR3: CASRETGLQTQYF. CDR3 bases: TGTGCCAGCAGGGAGACAGGACTGCAGACCCAGTACTTC.